Listed here are 15 T cell receptor beta chains from one sample, sequenced in a study of shared clonotypes between healthy human individuals. The table came from immunoSEQ multiplex PCR; TCRdb's copy has only in-frame clones and leaves some out. The sample shows about 490,000 clones, around 78% of them seen only once. The specimen was PBMCs. The receptor source for this set is a woman between 35 and 50 years old in good health. Some clones in this sample may be carry-over from other donors' samples.

The chain combines TRBV5-1 with TRBJ2-7, with 7 bases identical to TRBD1. This CDR3 has 15 residues. CDR1 is SGHRS and CDR2 is YFSETQ in the germline V gene. Unmatched junction bases numbered 7, after V lost 2 bases and J lost 2 bases. CDR3 in DNA: TGCGCCAGCAGCTTATTGACAGGGTTGGCCTACGAGCAGTACTTC. This sequence encodes CASSLLTGLAYEQYF.

The J gene is TRBJ1-4, the V gene TRBV7-2; possibly TRBD1 for D (5 bases). The ends were cut back, 3 bases at V and 6 bases at J, with 11 bases in the middle. This CDR3 is built from 14 residues. Germline CDR1 SGHTA, CDR2 FQGNSA. The CDR3 DNA sequence: TGTGCCAGCAGCTTGGGAGGGGCGGATGAAAAACTGTTTTTT. This sequence encodes CASSLGGADEKLFF.

The CDR3 loop reads CASSLGTSGRAEQFF. CDR3 nucleotide sequence: TGTGCCAGCAGCCTCGGGACTAGCGGGAGGGCAGAGCAGTTCTTC. The chain carries TRBV27 and TRBJ2-1; TRBD2 matches at 16 bases. CDR1 and CDR2 from the germline V gene are MNHEY and SMNVEV (reference sequence). With 6 bases clipped from V and 10 bases from J, the junction kept 6 bases outside the gene matches. The CDR3 spans 15 residues.

This rearrangement joins TRBV11-3 to TRBJ2-1; D remains ambiguous. The CDR3 runs 12 residues. The ends were cut back, 1 base at V and 6 bases at J, with 4 bases in the middle. In germline, CDR1 is SGHNT, CDR2 YENEEA. CDR3 loop: CASSLVGNEQFF. CDR3 coding DNA: TGTGCCAGCAGCTTAGTAGGCAATGAGCAGTTCTTC.

The gene calls are TRBV9 and TRBJ2-2, with 8 bases matching TRBD2. The CDR3 spans 16 residues. With 0 bases clipped from V and 2 bases from J, the junction kept 3 bases outside the gene matches. The V gene's germline CDR1 is SGDLS and CDR2 YYNGEE. For the CDR3, the DNA is TGTGCCAGCAGCGTAGCTGGGACTAGTAACACCGGGGAGCTGTTTTTT. This translates into CASSVAGTSNTGELFF.

As to this clone: Other DNA sequences in this sample translate to the same CDR3. V and J are TRBV18 and TRBJ2-6, with a tentative D call TRBD1 (5 bases). The CDR3 contains 15 residues. CDR1 and CDR2 (germline): KGHSH, LQKENI. Trimming shortened V by 3 bases and J by 0 bases, and 6 bases separated the two germline ends. CDR3 protein: CASSPRDSGANVLTF. As DNA, the CDR3 is TGTGCCAGCTCACCCAGGGACTCTGGGGCCAACGTCCTGACTTTC. Filled out from reference TRBV18 and TRBJ2-6, the complete variable domain reads NAGVMQNPRHLVRRRGQEARLRCSPMKGHSHVYWYRQLPEEGLKFMVYLQKENIIDESGMPKERFSAEFPKEGPSILRIQQVVRGDSAAYFCASSPRDSGANVLTFGAGSRLTVL.

The V call is TRBV7-9, the J call TRBJ1-1, with D hard to call. Per germline, CDR1 SEHNR and CDR2 FQNEAQ (reference sequence). This CDR3 is built from 16 residues. The ends were cut back, 5 bases at V and 1 base at J, with 17 bases in the middle. This CDR3 is CASSPKGRDWNTEAFF. The CDR3 coding sequence is TGTGCCAGCAGCCCTAAAGGTAGAGACTGGAACACTGAAGCTTTCTTT.

This chain uses TRBV6-1 with TRBJ2-6; the D gene is possibly TRBD1 (6 bases). CDR3 size: 20 residues. The germline V gene has CDR1 MNHNS and CDR2 SASEGT. With 0 bases removed from V and 1 base from J, the gap between germline ends came to 19 bases. The CDR3: CASSEALTGRASSGANVLTF. The CDR3 DNA reads as TGTGCCAGCAGTGAAGCTTTGACAGGTAGGGCCTCTTCTGGGGCCAACGTCCTGACTTTC.

For the CDR3, the DNA is TGTGCCAGCAGAGGCTCACCCGGACAGGGGGGCGATACGCAGTATTTT. This sequence encodes CASRGSPGQGGDTQYF. The chain is built from TRBV5-4 and TRBJ2-3, with TRBD1 matching over 10 bases. Germline V gene data show CDR1 as SGHNT and CDR2 as YYREEE (reference sequence). V was pared by 5 bases and J by 6 bases, with 12 bases of the junction left unmatched. The CDR3 extends over 16 amino acids.

V usage is TRBV9 and J usage is TRBJ2-1, with 10 bases that match TRBD2. Germline V gives CDR1 SGDLS, CDR2 YYNGEE. The CDR3 length is 15 residues. V lost 2 bases, J lost 9 bases, and 8 bases stayed unmatched. The CDR3: CASSVLAGDQGEQFF. The CDR3 DNA reads as TGTGCCAGCAGCGTTCTAGCGGGAGATCAGGGTGAGCAGTTCTTC.

As for this clone: In this CDR3 the conserved last residue, phenylalanine or tryptophan, is missing, so a read error is likely. The chain combines TRBV29-1 with TRBJ1-2, with TRBD1 matching 7 bases. V was clipped by 1 base and J by 4 bases; unmatched bases: 0. The CDR3 spans 12 residues. CDR1 and CDR2 from the germline V gene are SQVTM and ANQGSEA. In nucleotides, the CDR3 is TGCAGCGTTGAAGGGGACAGCTATGGCTACACCCTC. Amino acid sequence: CSVEGDSYGYTL.

In the case of this clone: This may be a read error, as it is one base from a much larger clone. The rearrangement links TRBV11-2 to TRBJ1-1; maybe TRBD1 (5 bases). With 5 bases removed from V and 3 bases from J, the gap between germline ends came to 16 bases. Germline assignment: CDR1 SGHAT and CDR2 FQNNGV. The CDR3 consists of 15 residues. The CDR3 spells CASSTPGRKDTEAFF. In DNA form, the CDR3 reads TGTGCCAGCAGCACCCCGGGACGGAAGGACACTGAAGCTTTCTTT.

This chain uses TRBV19 with TRBJ1-4; TRBD1 matches 8 bases. Germline values: CDR1 LNHDA, CDR2 SQIVND (reference sequence). V lost 6 bases and J lost 8; bases outside the gene matches: 8. CDR3 length equals 14 residues. In DNA, the CDR3 is TGTGCCAGTAGCACAGGGGGGAGAGTGGAAAAACTGTTTTTT. Translating gives CASSTGGRVEKLFF. The full variable domain, its missing parts supplied by reference TRBV19 and TRBJ1-4, is DGGITQSPKYLFRKEGQNVTLSCEQNLNHDAMYWYRQDPGQGLRLIYYSQIVNDFQKGDIAEGYSVSREKKESFPLTVTSAQKNPTAFYLCASSTGGRVEKLFFGSGTQLSVL.

This clone has a count of ten or more. The chain recombines TRBV27 with TRBJ1-1; 9 bases agree with TRBD1. From germline, CDR1 is MNHEY and CDR2 SMNVEV (reference sequence). The CDR3 sequence is 16 residues long. The J segment lost 1 base and the V segment lost 6 bases, leaving 9 bases of the junction unmatched. CDR3 coding DNA: TGTGCCAGCAGACCCGGGACAGGGAGGGGGAACACTGAAGCTTTCTTT. Its translation is CASRPGTGRGNTEAFF.

This clone was detected a few times. The chain couples TRBV19 to TRBJ1-1; the D is unclear. V was cut by 4 bases and J by 1 base, with 10 bases left in between. Germline V gene lookup returns CDR1 LNHDA and CDR2 SQIVND (reference sequence). This CDR3 spans 14 amino acids. CDR3 in amino acids: CASSRRVANTEAFF. The DNA of the CDR3 is TGTGCCAGTAGTAGAAGGGTGGCGAACACTGAAGCTTTCTTT.